This entry lists 32 T cell receptor beta chains sequenced from one sample in a study of T cell repertoires in cytomegalovirus infection. MiXCR, run by TCRdb on the reads, gives a single entry per CDR3 protein. This sample has around 320,000 distinct CDR3 sequences, with roughly 9.5% found just once. The sequenced material came from PBMCs. All receptors derive from a human donor in good health (CMV status not recorded). Some clones in this sample may be carry-over from other donors' samples.

This clonotype was observed at least ten times. V usage is TRBV7-8 and J usage is TRBJ2-1; 9 bases align to TRBD2. The trim removed 5 bases at V and 3 bases at J, leaving 8 bases unmatched. The V gene's germline CDR1 is SGHVS and CDR2 FQNEAQ. This CDR3 is 16 amino acids long. CDR3 in amino acids: CASSPLLAGVYNEQFF. In nucleotides, the CDR3 is TGTGCCAGCAGCCCCCTATTAGCGGGGGTCTACAATGAGCAGTTCTTC.

The table lists this clonotype with a few counts. The chain joins TRBV27 to TRBJ1-6; no clear D. The CDR3 consists of 13 residues. V lost 6 bases, J lost 9 bases, and 12 bases lay in between. Germline V gene lookup returns CDR1 MNHEY and CDR2 SMNVEV (reference sequence). CDR3 bases: TGTGCCAGCAGATCTCAGACGGGTTCACCCCTCCACTTT. This translates into CASRSQTGSPLHF.

The J gene is TRBJ2-6, the V gene TRBV6-2 or TRBV6-3; tentatively, D is TRBD1 (5 bases). CDR1 is MNHEY and CDR2 is SVGEGT in the germline V gene. CDR3 size: 16 residues. The V gene lost 0 bases and the J gene lost 1 base, with 7 bases spanning the gap. For the CDR3, the DNA is TGTGCCAGCAGTTACTCGGACATTTCTGGGGCCAACGTCCTGACTTTC. Translation gives CASSYSDISGANVLTF.

The sample holds a few counts of this clonotype. The J gene is TRBJ2-1, the V gene TRBV7-9; TRBD2 agrees at 15 bases. Unmatched junction bases numbered 11, after V lost 0 bases and J lost 5 bases. CDR3 length: 20 amino acids. Germline CDR1 and CDR2: SEHNR and FQNEAQ (reference sequence). The CDR3 loop is CASSLADGTSGRTDNNEQFF. The CDR3 region has the DNA TGTGCCAGCAGCTTAGCCGACGGGACTAGCGGGAGGACCGACAACAATGAGCAGTTCTTC. The entire variable domain, with the rest obtained from reference TRBV7-9 and TRBJ2-1, is as follows: DTGVSQNPRHKITKRGQNVTFRCDPISEHNRLYWYRQTLGQGPEFLTYFQNEAQLEKSRLLSDRFSAERPKGSFSTLEIQRTEQGDSAMYLCASSLADGTSGRTDNNEQFFGPGTRLTVL.

About this clonotype itself: Being one base from a much bigger clone, this may be a read error. The chain recombines TRBV20-1 with TRBJ1-5; a possible D gene is TRBD1 (6 bases). The V gene's germline CDR1 is DFQATT and CDR2 SNEGSKA (reference sequence). Trimming stripped 0 bases from V and 2 bases from J, with 14 bases between. The CDR3 spans 16 residues. CDR3 sequence reads: CSARERSRGGNQPQHF. CDR3 nucleotides: TGCAGTGCTAGAGAGCGATCCAGGGGCGGCAATCAGCCCCAGCATTTT.

V gene TRBV4-1 combines with J gene TRBJ2-2; D is possibly TRBD2 (5 bases). The CDR3 is made up of 16 amino acids. V lost 1 base, J lost 4 bases, and 13 bases lay in between. Germline V gene lookup returns CDR1 MGHRA and CDR2 YSYEKL. The CDR3 DNA is TGCGCCAGCAGCCAAGGGATAAGCGGAACCACCGGGGAGCTGTTTTTT. This translates into CASSQGISGTTGELFF.

This clonotype was seen more than once but under ten times. Its ends do not fully match the called genes, so a read error is possible. The gene calls are TRBV7-9 and TRBJ2-1; 9 bases line up with TRBD2. Germline assignment: CDR1 SEHNR and CDR2 FQNEAQ (reference sequence). The CDR3 contains 12 residues. The chain's CDR3 is CASSLPGLAPTF. The CDR3 bases are TGTGCCAGCAGCCTACCAGGACTAGCGCCAACCTTC.

As concerns this clonotype: A junction end diverges from the germline sequence, so it may reflect a read error. CDR3 region: CANSIPGPGETQYF. CDR3 DNA sequence: TGTGCCAACAGTATCCCGGGCCCAGGAGAGACCCAGTACTTC. The chain combines TRBV6-5 with TRBJ2-5, with D uncertain. CDR1 is MNHEY and CDR2 is SVGAGI in the germline V gene. CDR3 length equals 14 residues.

The sample holds a few counts of this clonotype. The chain joins TRBV24-1 to TRBJ2-1; 10 nucleotides align to TRBD2. The ends lost 3 bases at V and 7 bases at J; junction bases unmatched: 11. CDR1 is KGHDR and CDR2 is SFDVKD in the germline V gene. This CDR3 spans 17 amino acids. The CDR3 sequence: CATSDPPLAGVRNEQFF. For the CDR3, the DNA is TGTGCCACCAGTGATCCTCCTCTAGCGGGAGTAAGGAATGAGCAGTTCTTC.

J is TRBJ1-1 and V is TRBV7-9; 7 bases align to TRBD1. Losses at the gene ends were 1 base for V and 6 bases for J; bases not matched to a gene: 5. Germline-derived CDR1 and CDR2 are SEHNR and FQNEAQ (reference sequence). This CDR3 region has 14 residues. The CDR3 reads CASSLGRDSSEAFF. The CDR3 DNA is TGTGCCAGCAGCTTAGGTCGGGACAGCTCTGAAGCTTTCTTT.

This clonotype came up a few times. The chain carries TRBV12-3 or TRBV12-4 and TRBJ2-1; the match to TRBD2 covers 8 bases. The CDR3 totals 14 residues. The V and J ends lost 11 bases and 0 bases, in that order; junction bases with no gene match: 6. The CDR3 reads CAARAGGSYNEQFF. CDR3 nucleotides: TGTGCCGCCAGGGCGGGGGGCTCCTACAATGAGCAGTTCTTC.

This clonotype was observed a few times. V is TRBV30 and J is TRBJ2-7; D gene unclear. Trimming cost V 5 bases and J 11 bases, with 16 bases left between them. The V gene's germline CDR1 is GTSNPN and CDR2 SVGIG (reference sequence). The CDR3 is 11 amino acids. The CDR3 nucleotides are TGTGCCTGGCAGTTCGTGGCTGGCGAGTACTTC. It encodes CAWQFVAGEYF.

This clonotype has at least ten counts. This chain joins TRBV7-2 and TRBJ2-7; no definite D call. V lost 2 bases to trimming and J lost 2 bases, with 13 bases between them. The germline CDR1 and CDR2 sequences are SGHTA and FQGNSA. The CDR3 is 15 amino acids. The CDR3 DNA reads as TGTGCCAGCAGCTTACGTGGCAGGCAGGCCTACGAGCAGTACTTC. This encodes CASSLRGRQAYEQYF.

This clonotype was counted ten times or more. This sequence joins TRBV6-5 and TRBJ2-3, with 9 nucleotides matching TRBD1. Germline V gene lookup returns CDR1 MNHEY and CDR2 SVGAGI. The CDR3 contains 19 residues. J gave up 4 bases and V 0 bases, and 14 bases lay outside the gene matches. CDR3 amino acids: CASSYSRLDRGIVADTQYF. For the CDR3, the DNA is TGTGCCAGCAGTTACTCGAGGTTGGACAGGGGAATCGTCGCAGATACGCAGTATTTT.

This clonotype was picked up many times. V and J are TRBV27 and TRBJ2-3; D uncertain. The CDR3 is 16 amino acids. V was trimmed by 5 bases and J by 4 bases, leaving 19 bases between them. From germline, CDR1 is MNHEY and CDR2 SMNVEV (reference sequence). The CDR3 reads CASSPSGAFRADTQYF. In DNA form, the CDR3 reads TGTGCCAGCAGTCCCTCCGGAGCCTTCCGGGCAGATACGCAGTATTTT.

This clonotype showed up just a few times. The rearrangement uses TRBV7-2 and TRBJ2-2, with D perhaps TRBD1 (6 bases). Germline CDR1 is SGHTA and CDR2 is FQGNSA. Trimming took 1 base from V and 2 from J, leaving 11 bases between them. This CDR3 contains 16 residues. CDR3 protein: CASSLDRAGNTGELFF. The CDR3 DNA reads as TGTGCCAGCAGCTTAGACAGGGCAGGCAACACCGGGGAGCTGTTTTTT.

V usage is TRBV4-3 and J usage is TRBJ2-1, with D unclear. CDR3 size: 15 residues. Germline CDR1 LGHNA, CDR2 YSLEER. The V and J ends lost 0 bases and 2 bases respectively, with 8 bases between them. The DNA for the CDR3 is TGCGCCAGCAGCCAAGATAGTGTAACCTACAATGAGCAGTTCTTC. It codes for CASSQDSVTYNEQFF.

This clonotype was picked up a small number of times. This rearrangement joins TRBV20-1 to TRBJ1-2; D is unclear. Germline V gene data show CDR1 as DFQATT and CDR2 as SNEGSKA (reference sequence). This CDR3 contains 12 residues. Trimming cost V 0 bases and J 5 bases, with 7 bases left between them. This CDR3 is CSAREVGYGYTF. The CDR3 bases are TGCAGTGCTAGAGAGGTGGGGTATGGCTACACCTTC.

This clonotype showed up just a few times. This chain connects TRBV20-1 to TRBJ2-3; no definite D call. CDR3 length: 15 residues. Deletions cut 1 base from V and 1 base from J, with 12 bases between. Per germline, CDR1 DFQATT and CDR2 SNEGSKA (reference sequence). Here the CDR3 reads CSARGAPTGTDTQYF. Written as DNA, the CDR3 is TGCAGTGCTAGAGGGGCGCCCACTGGCACAGATACGCAGTATTTT.

This clonotype was counted at least ten times. The chain combines TRBV6-2 or TRBV6-3 with TRBJ2-1; no reliable D call. The CDR3 extends over 13 amino acids. V lost 6 bases to trimming and J lost 5 bases, with 11 bases between them. Germline lookup yields CDR1 MNHEY and CDR2 SVGEGT. DNA for the CDR3: TGTGCCAGCAGCCCCCAGTGGAACAATGAGCAGTTCTTC. This sequence encodes CASSPQWNNEQFF.

This clonotype was observed a few times. The genes are TRBV13 and TRBJ1-1; D gene uncertain. V shed 5 bases and J shed 6 bases, with 13 bases lying between them. The CDR3 loop spans 13 amino acids. Germline lookup yields CDR1 PRHDT and CDR2 FYEKMQ (reference sequence). This CDR3 is CASSTPGGAEAFF. CDR3 nucleotides: TGTGCCAGCAGCACTCCAGGAGGCGCTGAAGCTTTCTTT.

This clonotype was seen ten or more times. The chain has TRBV7-2 and TRBJ2-1; 8 bases are a match to TRBD2. Germline V gene data show CDR1 as SGHTA and CDR2 as FQGNSA. The length of the CDR3 is 15 residues. Losses at the gene ends were 5 bases for V and 7 bases for J; bases not matched to a gene: 10. The CDR3 DNA sequence: TGTGCCAGCAGCCCCGGGACTAGGAGGAGGAATGAGCAGTTCTTC. This codes for CASSPGTRRRNEQFF.

The genes are TRBV25-1 and TRBJ1-2; perhaps TRBD1 as D (5 bases). This CDR3 is 17 amino acids long. Trimming removed 4 bases at V and 0 bases at J, with 18 bases between. From germline, CDR1 is MGHDK and CDR2 SYGVNS. CDR3 sequence reads: CASSGESSGVANYGYTF. Here the CDR3 DNA reads TGTGCCAGCAGTGGGGAATCGTCGGGGGTCGCTAACTATGGCTACACCTTC.

This clonotype was picked up a small number of times. The chain is built from TRBV6-2 or TRBV6-3 and TRBJ2-1; 10 bases fit TRBD2. Germline lookup yields CDR1 MNHEY and CDR2 SVGEGT. Losses at the gene ends were 8 bases for V and 7 bases for J; bases not matched to a gene: 11. The CDR3 extends over 15 amino acids. The CDR3 DNA is TGTGCCAGCTTAAAAAGCGGGGGGGCTAAGAATGAGCAGTTCTTC. Protein sequence: CASLKSGGAKNEQFF.

There are a few counts of this clonotype. V gene TRBV6-2 or TRBV6-3 combines with J gene TRBJ2-3; no definite D call. Deletions cut 2 bases from V and 6 bases from J, with 6 bases between. CDR1 is MNHEY and CDR2 is SVGEGT in the germline V gene. This CDR3 has 12 amino acids. Here the CDR3 DNA reads TGTGCCAGCAGTTACGTGGGGGATACGCAGTATTTT. This codes for CASSYVGDTQYF.

In this sample, this clonotype turned up a few times. A much more abundant neighbour one base away suggests this may be a read error. The V call is TRBV7-6, the J call TRBJ2-1; no definite D call. This CDR3 comprises 11 residues. V was shortened by 5 bases and J by 5 bases, with 4 bases between the two germline ends. Germline V gene lookup returns CDR1 SGHVS and CDR2 FNYEAQ. CDR3 sequence reads: CASSNHNEQFF. The CDR3 nucleotides read TGTGCCAGCAGCAACCACAATGAGCAGTTCTTC.

This sequence joins TRBV28 and TRBJ2-7, with 7 positions matching TRBD2. V shed 7 bases, J shed 3 bases, and the junction held 9 bases outside the gene matches. The CDR3 is 14 residues long. Looked up from germline, CDR1 is MDHEN and CDR2 is SYDVKM. CDR3 amino acids: CASTQLWGGYEQYF. The DNA for the CDR3 is TGTGCCAGCACCCAGTTGTGGGGGGGCTACGAGCAGTACTTC.

This clonotype has at least ten counts. The chain couples TRBV25-1 to TRBJ1-6; D is uncertain. Germline lookup yields CDR1 MGHDK and CDR2 SYGVNS. This CDR3 spans 14 amino acids. The V end lost 3 bases, the J end lost 6 bases, and 9 bases lay between the germline ends. CDR3 in DNA: TGTGCCAGCAGTGACGTGGCCAGTAATTCACCCCTCCACTTT. Amino acid sequence: CASSDVASNSPLHF.

The chain links TRBV7-2 to TRBJ2-5; D perhaps matches TRBD2 (5 bases). The CDR3 covers 14 residues. The germline CDR1 and CDR2 sequences are SGHTA and FQGNSA. The germline V and J ends were trimmed by 7 bases and 4 bases, with 16 bases remaining between them. The DNA of the CDR3 is TGTGCCAGCATCGATCAGGCAGGAGGAGAGACCCAGTACTTC. The encoded protein is CASIDQAGGETQYF.

This clonotype was counted at least ten times. The gene calls are TRBV6-1 and TRBJ2-7, with 10 bases fitting TRBD1. Germline lookup yields CDR1 MNHNS and CDR2 SASEGT. V lost 4 bases and J lost 4; bases outside the gene matches: 4. This CDR3 has 14 residues. CDR3 coding DNA: TGTGCCAGCAGTGGACAGGGGGCGGGGTACGAGCAGTACTTC. Translation gives CASSGQGAGYEQYF.

The chain joins TRBV4-1 to TRBJ2-1; possibly TRBD2 for D (5 bases). CDR3 length equals 15 residues. Germline CDR1 and CDR2: MGHRA and YSYEKL. V gave up 4 bases and J gave up 6 bases, with 16 bases separating them. Here the CDR3 DNA reads TGCGCCAGCAGCCGAGGCCGACGAGGAGGCAATGAGCAGTTCTTC. Amino acids: CASSRGRRGGNEQFF.

The genes are TRBV3-1 and TRBJ2-2, with D possibly being TRBD1 or TRBD2 (5 bases each). The ends were cut back, 6 bases at V and 6 bases at J, with 14 bases in the middle. This CDR3 is 14 amino acids long. Germline CDR1 and CDR2: LGHDT and YNNKEL (reference sequence). The CDR3 nucleotides are TGTGCCAGCAGGGGTACTACGGGACCCGGGGAGCTGTTTTTT. Translating gives CASRGTTGPGELFF. The entire variable domain, with the rest obtained from reference TRBV3-1 and TRBJ2-2, is as follows: DTAVSQTPKYLVTQMGNDKSIKCEQNLGHDTMYWYKQDSKKFLKIMFSYNNKELIINETVPNRFSPKSPDKAHLNLHINSLELGDSAVYFCASRGTTGPGELFFGEGSRLTVL.